This TCR beta chain was captured in a study of radiotherapy plus CTLA-4 blockade in lung cancer. Across the study: Of the patients, 15% to 20% showed objective responses and more than 30% attained disease control.

The study, taken as a whole, reports: TCR clones of tumor origin grew in blood after radiotherapy plus ipilimumab. The best predictor of response was reported to be early blood T cell clone dynamics, with interferon-beta.

Sequenced by immunoSEQ multiplex PCR; TCRdb stores in-frame clones only, minus some. The sample has about 43,000 clones; roughly 67% are singletons. It was focal radiation plus CTLA-4 blockade with ipilimumab that patients with chemo-refractory metastatic non-small-cell lung cancer received. The V and J ends lost 3 bases and 4 bases respectively, with 9 bases between them. The CDR3 runs to 13 residues. Germline values: CDR1 LNHDA, CDR2 SQIVND (reference sequence). By its share, this clone is medium-sized. Its antigen is not known. The chain carries TRBV19 and TRBJ1-1; D gene uncertain. Sample: peripheral blood, taken from a patient treated with radiotherapy plus ipilimumab. The clonotype originates from a human donor with non-small cell lung cancer who had a partial response to radiotherapy plus ipilimumab. CDR3 sequence reads: CASSIGGVTEAFF. In DNA, the CDR3 is TGTGCCAGTAGTATCGGAGGAGTCACTGAAGCTTTCTTT.